The 29 T cell receptor beta chains below were found in one sample sequenced in a study of blood T cell repertoires in COVID-19. Assay used: immunoSEQ multiplex PCR; TCRdb lists only in-frame clones, some missing. The data contain several thousand clones, 70% to 90% of them seen just once; the ten biggest clones take up around 23%. Sequencing used peripheral blood. The source is a human donor in a cohort sampled during active COVID-19.

This clone showed up just once. The V call is TRBV5-4, the J call TRBJ1-6, with TRBD1 matching 9 bases. From germline, CDR1 is SGHNT and CDR2 YYREEE (reference sequence). The CDR3 consists of 14 residues. V lost 4 bases, J lost 7 bases, and 3 bases stayed unmatched. CDR3 nucleotides: TGTGCCAGCAGCGGGGACAGGGAGAATTCACCCCTCCACTTT. Translation: CASSGDRENSPLHF.

V and J are TRBV10-3 and TRBJ2-2; 9 nucleotides line up with TRBD1. With V trimmed by 2 bases and J by 6 bases, 10 bases remained unmatched. Germline V gives CDR1 ENHRY, CDR2 SYGVKD. The CDR3 runs 17 residues. CDR3 loop: CAISEPQGTGRAGELFF. The CDR3, as DNA: TGTGCCATCAGTGAGCCGCAGGGGACAGGGAGGGCCGGGGAGCTGTTTTTT.

V gene TRBV14 combines with J gene TRBJ2-7; 8 bases agree with TRBD1. V shed 4 bases, J shed 2 bases, and the junction held 7 bases outside the gene matches. Germline lookup yields CDR1 SGHDN and CDR2 FVKESK. CDR3 size: 15 residues. CDR3 region: CASSRLGQATYEQYF. CDR3 DNA sequence: TGTGCCAGCAGCCGATTGGGACAGGCCACCTACGAGCAGTACTTC. The full variable domain, with the rest looked up from reference TRBV14 and TRBJ2-7, is EAGVTQFPSHSVIEKGQTVTLRCDPISGHDNLYWYRRVMGKEIKFLLHFVKESKQDESGMPNNRFLAERTGGTYSTLKVQPAELEDSGVYFCASSRLGQATYEQYFGPGTRLTVT.

CDR3 residues: CASRFIGQGNEKLFF. In DNA, the CDR3 is TGTGCCAGCAGGTTCATCGGCCAGGGTAATGAAAAACTGTTTTTT. The chain couples TRBV6-5 to TRBJ1-4; tentative D call: TRBD1 (5 bases). CDR1 is MNHEY and CDR2 is SVGAGI in the germline V gene. The CDR3 has 15 amino acids. V was clipped by 6 bases and J by 4 bases, with 15 bases between them.

This chain joins TRBV11-2 and TRBJ2-3; 8 bases are shared with TRBD2. V trimming: 5 bases; J trimming: 14 bases; junction bases outside the gene matches: 15. Germline V gene data show CDR1 as SGHAT and CDR2 as FQNNGV. There are 14 residues in the CDR3. CDR3 residues: CASSPIIREGVSYF. The CDR3 nucleotides are TGTGCCAGCAGCCCCATTATCCGGGAGGGGGTTTCGTATTTT.

The chain employs TRBV5-1 and TRBJ1-1, with 7 bases fitting TRBD1. CDR1 and CDR2 from the germline V gene are SGHRS and YFSETQ. The CDR3 is 14 residues long. Trimming removed 4 bases from V and 7 bases from J; junction bases left unmatched: 10. CDR3 sequence reads: CASSKGQLGGEAFF. The CDR3 region has the DNA TGCGCCAGCAGCAAGGGACAGCTAGGCGGTGAAGCTTTCTTT. The variable domain in full, with the rest retrieved from reference TRBV5-1 and TRBJ1-1, is KAGVTQTPRYLIKTRGQQVTLSCSPISGHRSVSWYQQTPGQGLQFLFEYFSETQRNKGNFPGRFSGRQFSNSRSEMNVSTLELGDSALYLCASSKGQLGGEAFFGQGTRLTVV.

CDR3 nucleotides: TGTGCCAGCAGTTCAGGACTAGCGGGGGTGACGCAGTATTTT. Protein product: CASSSGLAGVTQYF. The chain combines TRBV6-5 with TRBJ2-3; 13 positions match TRBD2. Germline V gives CDR1 MNHEY, CDR2 SVGAGI. The CDR3 is 14 residues long. With 4 bases clipped from V and 9 bases from J, the junction kept 4 bases outside the gene matches.

The chain recombines TRBV5-1 with TRBJ2-7; the D gene is possibly TRBD2 (5 bases). V lost 2 bases and J lost 0, with 12 bases in between. The V gene's germline CDR1 is SGHRS and CDR2 YFSETQ. The CDR3 contains 15 residues. The CDR3 loop reads CASSLTGGSSYEQYF. CDR3 coding DNA: TGCGCCAGCAGCTTAACGGGCGGGTCCTCCTACGAGCAGTACTTC.

This clone was counted only a few times. The V and J genes are TRBV7-6 and TRBJ2-5, with no clear D. Germline assignment: CDR1 SGHVS and CDR2 FNYEAQ. This CDR3 is 13 amino acids long. V shed 5 bases and J shed 2 bases, with 9 bases lying between them. In DNA form, the CDR3 reads TGTGCCAGCAGCCCTATCCAACAAGAGACCCAGTACTTC. It encodes CASSPIQQETQYF.

V and J are TRBV7-9 and TRBJ1-4; TRBD1 is a possible D gene (6 bases). CDR3 length: 14 amino acids. Trimming shortened V by 5 bases and J by 7 bases, and 14 bases separated the two germline ends. Germline CDR1 and CDR2: SEHNR and FQNEAQ (reference sequence). The CDR3 region has the DNA TGTGCCAGCAGCCTCAACAGGGAGGGTGAAAAACTGTTTTTT. As protein: CASSLNREGEKLFF.

This chain links TRBV27 with TRBJ2-7; 8 bases are a match to TRBD1. Germline CDR1 is MNHEY and CDR2 is SMNVEV (reference sequence). The CDR3 spans 17 residues. J was trimmed by 3 bases and V by 6 bases; bases with no gene match: 16. The DNA of the CDR3 is TGTGCCAGCAGCCGACGCGGACAGGGACGATGGTACTACGAGCAGTACTTC. It codes for CASSRRGQGRWYYEQYF.

The V and J genes are TRBV7-9 and TRBJ1-2; D remains unclear. The V end lost 2 bases, the J end lost 7 bases, and 17 bases lay between the germline ends. The CDR3 totals 15 residues. CDR1 SEHNR and CDR2 FQNEAQ come from the germline V gene (reference sequence). This chain's CDR3 is CASSLIGPYRSGYTF. CDR3 sequence (DNA): TGTGCCAGCAGCTTAATTGGTCCCTATCGAAGTGGCTACACCTTC.

The table lists this clone with a count of one. The rearrangement joins TRBV12-3 or TRBV12-4 to TRBJ1-2; no clear D. CDR3 size: 13 residues. V was cut by 4 bases and J by 3 bases, with 9 bases left in between. The CDR3 spells CASSYQSYYGYTF. The CDR3 DNA reads TGTGCCAGCAGTTACCAGTCCTACTATGGCTACACCTTC.

The rearrangement uses TRBV24-1 and TRBJ1-2; 9 bases fit TRBD1. The CDR3 extends over 15 amino acids. CDR1 KGHDR and CDR2 SFDVKD come from the germline V gene. The junction had 4 bases not matched to a gene; V was cut back by 2 bases and J by 4 bases. In DNA, the CDR3 is TGTGCCACCAGTGATTCGACGGGACAGGGCTATGGCTACACCTTC. This codes for CATSDSTGQGYGYTF.

The chain has TRBV3-1 (or the pseudogene TRBV3-2) and TRBJ1-1; D remains ambiguous. There are 14 residues in the CDR3. Trimming shortened V by 2 bases and J by 7 bases, and 14 bases separated the two germline ends. CDR1 is LGHDT and CDR2 is YNNKEL in the germline V gene (reference sequence). The CDR3 loop reads CASSQRSLMDEAFF. CDR3 in DNA: TGTGCCAGCAGCCAAAGGAGCCTGATGGATGAAGCTTTCTTT.

CDR3: CASSAPHVGTGTGELFF. The CDR3 coding sequence is TGTGCCAGCAGCGCACCCCACGTTGGGACAGGGACCGGGGAGCTGTTTTTT. The chain links TRBV9 to TRBJ2-2; 9 bases are shared with TRBD1. The ends lost 3 bases at V and 5 bases at J; junction bases unmatched: 11. The CDR3 has 17 amino acids. CDR1 and CDR2 (germline): SGDLS, YYNGEE.

V and J are TRBV30 and TRBJ1-3; tentatively, D is TRBD1 (5 bases). The germline CDR1 and CDR2 sequences are GTSNPN and SVGIG (reference sequence). The CDR3 length is 12 residues. V dropped 8 bases and J dropped 2 bases, with 10 bases sitting between them. The CDR3 sequence: CAHTGAGNTIYF. The CDR3 region has the DNA TGTGCCCATACAGGTGCTGGAAACACCATATATTTT.

This rearrangement joins TRBV5-6 to TRBJ1-6; D is unclear. Trimming took 0 bases from V and 8 from J, leaving 6 bases between them. Germline values: CDR1 SGHDT, CDR2 YYEEEE. CDR3 length equals 13 residues. CDR3 sequence (DNA): TGTGCCAGCAGCTTGGTAGTAGATTCACCCCTCCACTTT. It translates to CASSLVVDSPLHF.

This chain links TRBV3-1 (or the pseudogene TRBV3-2) with TRBJ2-2, with 7 bases matching TRBD2. The CDR3 has 16 amino acids. Trimming removed 4 bases from V and 2 bases from J; junction bases left unmatched: 7. Germline loops: CDR1 LGHDT, CDR2 YNNKEL (reference sequence). The DNA for the CDR3 is TGTGCCAGCAGCCCCTGGAGCGGGGTTAACACCGGGGAGCTGTTTTTT. As protein: CASSPWSGVNTGELFF.

In its sample, this clone was seen once. The chain is built from TRBV19 and TRBJ2-1; TRBD1 agrees at 7 bases. The CDR3 extends over 15 amino acids. Looked up from germline, CDR1 is LNHDA and CDR2 is SQIVND (reference sequence). Trimming at V came to 5 bases and at J to 4 bases, leaving 8 bases not matched to a gene. The CDR3 nucleotides are TGTGCCAGTAGTTCCCCCGGGACAGAATACAATGAGCAGTTCTTC. Protein sequence: CASSSPGTEYNEQFF.

The CDR3 bases are TGTGCCAGCAACCGCCGGGGGGGCGGGGGCACAGATACGCAGTATTTT. Amino acids: CASNRRGGGGTDTQYF. The chain carries TRBV7-2 and TRBJ2-3; 8 positions agree with TRBD2. Germline CDR1 SGHTA, CDR2 FQGNSA. The CDR3 totals 16 residues. V lost 7 bases, J lost 1 base, and 10 bases stayed unmatched.

CDR3 residues: CASSLFGYEQYF. DNA for the CDR3: TGTGCCAGCAGCTTATTCGGCTACGAGCAGTACTTC. The chain carries TRBV7-2 and TRBJ2-7; D unresolved. Trimming removed 2 bases from V and 3 bases from J, with 5 bases in between. Germline values: CDR1 SGHTA, CDR2 FQGNSA. This CDR3 contains 12 residues.

This chain links TRBV2 with TRBJ2-7; 7 bases line up with TRBD1. CDR3 length: 13 amino acids. V was clipped by 4 bases and J by 5 bases; unmatched bases: 5. Germline lookup yields CDR1 SNHLY and CDR2 FYNNEI. The CDR3: CASSVQGTDEQYF. In DNA form, the CDR3 reads TGTGCCAGCAGTGTACAGGGGACCGACGAGCAGTACTTC.

This sequence joins TRBV2 and TRBJ1-5; possibly TRBD1 for D (5 bases). Germline V lookup: CDR1 SNHLY, CDR2 FYNNEI. The CDR3 consists of 15 residues. With 7 bases removed from V and 4 bases from J, the gap between germline ends came to 17 bases. CDR3 residues: CASTLGDSPNQPQHF. The DNA for the CDR3 is TGTGCCAGCACCCTTGGAGACAGCCCTAATCAGCCCCAGCATTTT.

The J gene is TRBJ1-1, the V gene TRBV4-1; 8 bases fit TRBD1. Losses at the gene ends were 3 bases for V and 0 bases for J; bases not matched to a gene: 6. The CDR3 is 16 amino acids. Germline V gene sequence: CDR1 MGHRA, CDR2 YSYEKL. CDR3 sequence: CASSQYTGGMNTEAFF. As DNA, the CDR3 is TGCGCCAGCAGCCAGTACACAGGGGGAATGAACACTGAAGCTTTCTTT.

V is TRBV7-9 and J is TRBJ1-4; unclear D gene. CDR1 is SEHNR and CDR2 is FQNEAQ in the germline V gene (reference sequence). The CDR3 loop spans 14 amino acids. Trimming took off 3 bases at V and 4 bases at J, with 9 bases between the two ends. In DNA, the CDR3 is TGTGCCAGCAGCTTGCCCTCCGGTAATGAAAAACTGTTTTTT. It specifies CASSLPSGNEKLFF.

This clone was observed a few times. The chain links TRBV11-3 to TRBJ1-6, with D possibly being TRBD1 (6 bases). CDR1 and CDR2 (germline): SGHNT, YENEEA. Trimming cost V 0 bases and J 8 bases, with 17 bases left between them. This CDR3 has 17 residues. CDR3 nucleotides: TGTGCCAGCAGCTTAGACTGGACGGTCGCAGGGGATTCACCCCTCCACTTT. This codes for CASSLDWTVAGDSPLHF.

The chain uses TRBV11-2 and TRBJ2-5, with 7 bases that match TRBD2. Germline values: CDR1 SGHAT, CDR2 FQNNGV. CDR3 length equals 14 residues. Trimming cost V 6 bases and J 5 bases; bases outside gene matches: 9. The CDR3 DNA reads TGTGCCAGCAGGCCGGTGCGGGGGAGGGAGACCCAGTACTTC. Translating it yields CASRPVRGRETQYF.

The gene calls are TRBV5-1 and TRBJ1-1, with D possibly matching TRBD1 (6 bases). The CDR3 is made up of 14 amino acids. Trimming pared 0 bases from V and 4 bases from J, leaving 10 bases between. Germline V gene sequence: CDR1 SGHRS, CDR2 YFSETQ. CDR3: CASSLGGRVTEAFF. In DNA form, the CDR3 reads TGCGCCAGCAGCTTGGGGGGGCGAGTCACTGAAGCTTTCTTT.